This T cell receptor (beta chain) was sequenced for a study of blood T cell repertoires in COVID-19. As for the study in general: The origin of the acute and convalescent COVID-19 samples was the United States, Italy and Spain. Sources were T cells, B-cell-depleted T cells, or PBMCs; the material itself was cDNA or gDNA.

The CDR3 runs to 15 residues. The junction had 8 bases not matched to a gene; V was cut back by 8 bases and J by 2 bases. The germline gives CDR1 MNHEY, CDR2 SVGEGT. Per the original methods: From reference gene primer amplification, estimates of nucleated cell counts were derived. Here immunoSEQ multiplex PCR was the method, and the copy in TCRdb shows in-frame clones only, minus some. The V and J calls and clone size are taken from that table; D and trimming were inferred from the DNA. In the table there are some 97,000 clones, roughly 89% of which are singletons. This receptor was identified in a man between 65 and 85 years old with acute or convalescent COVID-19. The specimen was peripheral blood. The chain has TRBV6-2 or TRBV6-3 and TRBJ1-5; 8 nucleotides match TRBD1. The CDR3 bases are TGTGCCAGCGGTTCAGGGGGCGCGGGCAATCAGCCCCAGCATTTT. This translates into CASGSGGAGNQPQHF.